These 15 T cell receptor beta chains share one sample of origin, sequenced in a study of cytomegalovirus exposure and HLA in healthy donors. Only in-frame clones appear in the TCRdb table, and some are missing; sequencing was by immunoSEQ multiplex PCR. The table lists about 330,000 clones, about nine tenths of them singletons. The sample comprised PBMCs. Receptor source: a woman between 18 and 29 years old in good health and CMV-seronegative.

J is TRBJ1-3 and V is TRBV11-3, with D unresolved. Germline V gives CDR1 SGHNT, CDR2 YENEEA. Trimming removed 4 bases from V and 0 bases from J, with 10 bases in between. CDR3 length equals 15 residues. The CDR3 coding sequence is TGTGCCAGCAGCTCTGCGGCCAGCTCTGGAAACACCATATATTTT. Its protein product is CASSSAASSGNTIYF. Full variable domain (missing parts from reference TRBV11-3 and TRBJ1-3): EAGVVQSPRYKIIEKKQPVAFWCNPISGHNTLYWYLQNLGQGPELLIRYENEEAVDDSQLPKDRFSAERLKGVDSTLKIQPAELGDSAVYLCASSSAASSGNTIYFGEGSWLTVV.

The rearrangement links TRBV7-6 to TRBJ2-7; D unclear. From germline, CDR1 is SGHVS and CDR2 FNYEAQ. Trimming took off 4 bases at V and 6 bases at J, with 13 bases between the two ends. The CDR3 runs 13 residues. CDR3 region: CASSSDLALEQYF. The DNA for the CDR3 is TGTGCCAGCAGCTCCGACTTAGCTCTCGAGCAGTACTTC. Filled out from reference TRBV7-6 and TRBJ2-7, the complete variable domain reads GAGVSQSPRYKVTKRGQDVALRCDPISGHVSLYWYRQALGQGPEFLTYFNYEAQQDKSGLPNDRFSAERPEGSISTLTIQRTEQRDSAMYRCASSSDLALEQYFGPGTRLTVT.

Concerning this clone itself: This sample includes further DNA sequences coding for the same CDR3. The V and J genes are TRBV7-9 and TRBJ2-5; D ambiguous. V dropped 3 bases and J dropped 1 base, with 9 bases sitting between them. This CDR3 region has 14 residues. Germline V gene sequence: CDR1 SEHNR, CDR2 FQNEAQ (reference sequence). The CDR3 is CASSLTEIQETQYF. The CDR3 DNA sequence: TGTGCCAGCAGCTTGACGGAGATCCAAGAGACCCAGTACTTC.

This chain uses TRBV14 with TRBJ2-1; 11 nucleotides agree with TRBD2. The CDR3 runs to 18 residues. The germline V gene has CDR1 SGHDN and CDR2 FVKESK. J lost 2 bases, V lost 3 bases, and 9 bases had no gene match. CDR3: CASSQGTSGSWAYNEQFF. The CDR3 DNA sequence: TGTGCCAGCAGCCAGGGGACTAGCGGATCCTGGGCCTACAATGAGCAGTTCTTC.

The V call is TRBV9, the J call TRBJ2-7; a weak D match, TRBD1 (5 bases). V was pared by 3 bases and J by 0 bases, with 10 bases between. Per the germline V gene, CDR1 is SGDLS and CDR2 is YYNGEE. The CDR3 spans 14 residues. This CDR3 reads CASSGTDTSYEQYF. The CDR3 coding sequence is TGTGCCAGCAGCGGTACGGACACCTCCTACGAGCAGTACTTC.

This clone was recorded many times. This sequence joins TRBV27 and TRBJ2-7, with D possibly TRBD1 on 6 matching bases. Germline-derived CDR1 and CDR2 are MNHEY and SMNVEV (reference sequence). Trimming left V 8 bases short and J 0 bases short, with 17 bases between. The CDR3 totals 15 residues. CDR3 nucleotides: TGTGCCAGCGGCCGGACCGGGACACTCTCCTACGAGCAGTACTTC. It encodes CASGRTGTLSYEQYF.

This clone was seen only once. This rearrangement joins TRBV9 to TRBJ2-5; D is possibly TRBD2 (6 bases). CDR3 length: 14 amino acids. Germline CDR1 and CDR2: SGDLS and YYNGEE. Trimming took off 4 bases at V and 2 bases at J, with 12 bases between the two ends. CDR3 sequence: CASSPSGAQETQYF. The CDR3 DNA follows: TGTGCCAGCAGCCCATCGGGAGCTCAAGAGACCCAGTACTTC. The full variable domain, completed using reference TRBV9 and TRBJ2-5, is DSGVTQTPKHLITATGQRVTLRCSPRSGDLSVYWYQQSLDQGLQFLIQYYNGEERAKGNILERFSAQQFPDLHSELNLSSLELGDSALYFCASSPSGAQETQYFGPGTRLLVL.

This clone was seen a handful of times. This chain uses TRBV11-1 with TRBJ2-1; no clear D. CDR3 length: 12 amino acids. Trimming removed 5 bases at V and 6 bases at J, with 8 bases between. The germline gives CDR1 SGHAT, CDR2 FQDESV (reference sequence). CDR3 sequence: CASSPLGNEQFF. In DNA form, the CDR3 reads TGTGCCAGCAGCCCCCTCGGCAATGAGCAGTTCTTC.

The chain is built from TRBV5-1 and TRBJ1-5, with 8 bases aligning to TRBD1. The germline V gene has CDR1 SGHRS and CDR2 YFSETQ. V was pared by 5 bases and J by 2 bases, with 15 bases of the junction left unmatched. The CDR3 runs 18 residues. Here the CDR3 DNA reads TGCGCCAGCAGAATCCCCTCCTACAGGGGGTCTGGCAATCAGCCCCAGCATTTT. It translates to CASRIPSYRGSGNQPQHF. Filled out from reference TRBV5-1 and TRBJ1-5, the complete variable domain reads KAGVTQTPRYLIKTRGQQVTLSCSPISGHRSVSWYQQTPGQGLQFLFEYFSETQRNKGNFPGRFSGRQFSNSRSEMNVSTLELGDSALYLCASRIPSYRGSGNQPQHFGDGTRLSIL.

The chain carries TRBV27 and TRBJ1-5, with D possibly matching TRBD1 (6 bases). The length of the CDR3 is 15 residues. Germline V gene data show CDR1 as MNHEY and CDR2 as SMNVEV (reference sequence). Trimming cost V 0 bases and J 6 bases, with 12 bases left between them. The CDR3 sequence is CASSLSAVGGQPQHF. The CDR3 nucleotides are TGTGCCAGCAGTTTATCCGCGGTAGGGGGTCAGCCCCAGCATTTT.

The rearrangement joins TRBV29-1 to TRBJ2-1; 8 nucleotides align to TRBD1. The CDR3 consists of 13 residues. Trimming took 2 bases from V and 12 from J; bases not matched to a gene: 9. CDR1 SQVTM and CDR2 ANQGSEA come from the germline V gene. CDR3 in DNA: TGCAGCGTTGAAAGCAGGGGGCCTTGGGGGCAGTTCTTC. Its translation is CSVESRGPWGQFF.

The chain links TRBV9 to TRBJ2-5; D is undetermined. The CDR3 covers 13 residues. The ends were cut back, 4 bases at V and 1 base at J, with 8 bases in the middle. Germline-derived CDR1 and CDR2 are SGDLS and YYNGEE. Here the CDR3 reads CASSPRPQETQYF. Written as DNA, the CDR3 is TGTGCCAGCAGCCCGAGGCCCCAAGAGACCCAGTACTTC.

The rearrangement joins TRBV4-2 to TRBJ2-3; D is unclear. Germline V CDR1 and CDR2: LGHNA, YNFKEQ. The length of the CDR3 is 15 residues. Trimming took 1 base from V and 1 from J, leaving 9 bases between them. The CDR3 DNA is TGTGCCAGCAGCCAAGGTTGGCTAGGCACAGATACGCAGTATTTT. Protein sequence: CASSQGWLGTDTQYF.

This clone was seen only a few times. This chain uses TRBV4-3 with TRBJ2-1, with 9 bases that match TRBD2. V dropped 0 bases and J dropped 6; count of bases not matched to a gene: 6. This CDR3 is 16 amino acids long. The germline V gene encodes CDR1 LGHNA and CDR2 YSLEER. For the CDR3, the DNA is TGCGCCAGCAGCCAAGATCCGGCGGGAGGGCCCAATGAGCAGTTCTTC. This translates into CASSQDPAGGPNEQFF.

This clone was seen a few times. The V gene is TRBV2, the J gene TRBJ1-4; a possible D gene is TRBD1 (6 bases). CDR1 and CDR2 from the germline V gene are SNHLY and FYNNEI. The CDR3 sequence is 14 residues long. V was shortened by 6 bases and J by 7 bases, with 15 bases between the two germline ends. Here the CDR3 reads CASSRGLTGEKLFF. DNA of the CDR3: TGTGCCAGCAGCAGGGGTCTGACGGGTGAAAAACTGTTTTTT.